Listed below are T cell receptor beta chains from one sample, sequenced in a study of Tregs in tolerant kidney transplant recipients. Clones were read by immunoSEQ multiplex PCR, and TCRdb kept only the in-frame ones, dropping some. Found here are about 69,000 clones, 70% to 90% of them singletons; the top ten hold more than 0.35%. The sample here was CD4+ T cells from blood, taken before the transplant. Receptors originate from a human donor who received a combined kidney and bone marrow transplant. Each CDR3 is given with its conserved first and last residue. Fields, in order: D gene, V gene, J gene, clone size, CDR3 protein, CDR3 DNA. The D gene is left open where the match is weak. A clone size is listed for some rows: how often the clone was seen (once, few, many), or a class if it is expanded.

D gene: TRBD1; V gene: TRBV7-3; J gene: TRBJ2-7; clone size: .; CDR3 protein: CASSSGQGAFYEQYF; CDR3 DNA: TGTGCCAGCAGCTCGGGACAGGGGGCGTTCTACGAGCAGTACTTC
D gene: .; V gene: TRBV28; J gene: TRBJ1-2; clone size: few; CDR3 protein: CASNAAPYGYTF; CDR3 DNA: TGTGCCAGCAATGCCGCGCCCTATGGCTACACCTTC
D gene: .; V gene: TRBV19; J gene: TRBJ2-7; clone size: .; CDR3 protein: CASMGGPSYEQYF; CDR3 DNA: TGTGCCAGTATGGGGGGTCCCTCCTACGAGCAGTACTTC
D gene: .; V gene: TRBV10-3; J gene: TRBJ1-4; clone size: .; CDR3 protein: CATRRIGDEKLFF; CDR3 DNA: TGTGCCACTAGAAGGATAGGGGATGAAAAACTGTTTTTT
D gene: TRBD1; V gene: TRBV5-1; J gene: TRBJ2-1; clone size: .; CDR3 protein: CASSSGTGDYNEQFF; CDR3 DNA: TGCGCCAGCAGCTCCGGGACAGGGGACTACAATGAGCAGTTCTTC
D gene: .; V gene: TRBV5-1; J gene: TRBJ2-7; clone size: .; CDR3 protein: CASSLGKRTVDRYEQYF; CDR3 DNA: TGCGCCAGCAGCTTGGGCAAGCGGACAGTCGACCGCTACGAGCAGTACTTC
D gene: .; V gene: TRBV27; J gene: TRBJ1-1; clone size: .; CDR3 protein: CASRAGSWPAEAFF; CDR3 DNA: TGTGCCAGCAGGGCGGGATCCTGGCCAGCTGAAGCTTTCTTT
D gene: .; V gene: TRBV28; J gene: TRBJ1-2; clone size: once; CDR3 protein: CASSPFWGDHGYTF; CDR3 DNA: TGTGCCAGCAGTCCTTTTTGGGGGGACCACGGCTACACCTTC
D gene: TRBD2; V gene: TRBV5-1; J gene: TRBJ2-5; clone size: .; CDR3 protein: CASSLVLSGKETQYF; CDR3 DNA: TGCGCCAGCAGCTTGGTCCTCAGCGGGAAAGAGACCCAGTACTTC
D gene: .; V gene: TRBV19; J gene: TRBJ1-5; clone size: once; CDR3 protein: CASSLGGQLNQPQHF; CDR3 DNA: TGTGCCAGTAGTTTGGGTGGACAGCTCAACCAGCCCCAGCATTTT
D gene: TRBD2; V gene: TRBV18; J gene: TRBJ2-5; clone size: .; CDR3 protein: CASSTGTSGTQETQYF; CDR3 DNA: TGTGCCAGCTCAACGGGGACTAGCGGCACACAAGAGACCCAGTACTTC
D gene: TRBD1; V gene: TRBV6-5; J gene: TRBJ1-4; clone size: .; CDR3 protein: CATRDRSSRMGKLFF; CDR3 DNA: TGTGCCACCCGGGACAGGTCGAGCAGAATGGGAAAACTGTTTTTT
D gene: .; V gene: TRBV27; J gene: TRBJ2-5; clone size: .; CDR3 protein: CASSSSVHTGSQYF; CDR3 DNA: TGTGCCAGCAGTTCATCGGTCCATACGGGTTCCCAGTACTTC
D gene: .; V gene: TRBV11-2; J gene: TRBJ2-1; clone size: .; CDR3 protein: CASSSQRNEQFF; CDR3 DNA: TGTGCCAGCAGCTCTCAGCGGAATGAGCAGTTCTTC
D gene: .; V gene: TRBV19; J gene: TRBJ1-5; clone size: .; CDR3 protein: CASSIIAGNQPQHF; CDR3 DNA: TGTGCCAGTAGTATTATAGCCGGCAATCAGCCCCAGCATTTT
D gene: .; V gene: TRBV7-7; J gene: TRBJ2-5; clone size: .; CDR3 protein: CASRRAGDETQYF; CDR3 DNA: TGTGCTAGCAGGAGGGCAGGCGACGAGACCCAGTACTTC
D gene: TRBD2; V gene: TRBV28; J gene: TRBJ2-1; clone size: .; CDR3 protein: CASSLTGSSGANEQFF; CDR3 DNA: TGTGCCAGCAGTTTGACGGGGTCTAGCGGCGCCAATGAGCAGTTCTTC
D gene: .; V gene: TRBV4-2; J gene: TRBJ2-1; clone size: .; CDR3 protein: CASSPGGTPLYNEQFF; CDR3 DNA: TGTGCCAGCAGCCCCGGAGGGACCCCCCTCTACAATGAGCAGTTCTTC
D gene: .; V gene: TRBV11-2; J gene: TRBJ2-1; clone size: .; CDR3 protein: CASSLDRWRSSYNEQFF; CDR3 DNA: TGTGCCAGCAGCTTAGATCGATGGAGGAGCTCCTACAATGAGCAGTTCTTC
D gene: TRBD1; V gene: TRBV19; J gene: TRBJ2-5; clone size: .; CDR3 protein: CASSIGQGVGETQYF; CDR3 DNA: TGTGCCAGTAGTATCGGACAGGGGGTGGGAGAGACCCAGTACTTC
D gene: .; V gene: TRBV7-8; J gene: TRBJ1-4; clone size: .; CDR3 protein: CASSPRGGRANEKLFF; CDR3 DNA: TGTGCCAGCAGCCCTCGGGGGGGAAGGGCTAATGAAAAACTGTTTTTT
D gene: .; V gene: TRBV19; J gene: TRBJ2-5; clone size: .; CDR3 protein: CASSMSLETQYF; CDR3 DNA: TGTGCCAGTAGTATGAGCCTAGAGACCCAGTACTTC
D gene: TRBD1; V gene: TRBV29-1; J gene: TRBJ1-4; clone size: .; CDR3 protein: CSACPGTGSNEKLFF; CDR3 DNA: TGCAGCGCTTGTCCCGGGACAGGTAGCAATGAAAAACTGTTTTTT
D gene: .; V gene: TRBV11-2; J gene: TRBJ2-2; clone size: .; CDR3 protein: CASSLEGVSTGELFF; CDR3 DNA: TGTGCCAGCAGCTTAGAAGGGGTGTCCACCGGGGAGCTGTTTTTT
D gene: .; V gene: TRBV9; J gene: TRBJ2-2; clone size: .; CDR3 protein: CASSVSAAGELFF; CDR3 DNA: TGTGCCAGCAGCGTTTCTGCGGCCGGGGAGCTGTTTTTT
D gene: TRBD1; V gene: TRBV10-3; J gene: TRBJ1-1; clone size: .; CDR3 protein: CAISRQGGGTEAFF; CDR3 DNA: TGTGCCATCAGTCGACAGGGAGGAGGGACTGAAGCTTTCTTT
D gene: .; V gene: TRBV19; J gene: TRBJ2-1; clone size: .; CDR3 protein: CASTPRVFYNEQFF; CDR3 DNA: TGTGCCAGTACCCCCCGCGTTTTCTACAATGAGCAGTTCTTC
D gene: TRBD2; V gene: TRBV10-3; J gene: TRBJ2-1; clone size: .; CDR3 protein: CAISHPSGPYNEQFF; CDR3 DNA: TGTGCCATCAGTCACCCTAGCGGGCCTTACAATGAGCAGTTCTTC
D gene: TRBD1; V gene: TRBV6-5; J gene: TRBJ1-2; clone size: .; CDR3 protein: CASSRGQSGYTF; CDR3 DNA: TGTGCCAGCAGCCGGGGACAGTCTGGCTACACCTTC
D gene: TRBD1; V gene: TRBV4-2; J gene: TRBJ1-4; clone size: .; CDR3 protein: CASSQGPGQGNEKLFF; CDR3 DNA: TGTGCCAGCAGCCAAGGACCGGGACAGGGTAATGAAAAACTGTTTTTT
D gene: .; V gene: TRBV5-1; J gene: TRBJ1-2; clone size: .; CDR3 protein: CASSLQGLDYGYTF; CDR3 DNA: TGCGCCAGCAGCCTTCAGGGGTTGGACTATGGCTACACCTTC
D gene: .; V gene: TRBV10-3; J gene: TRBJ2-3; clone size: .; CDR3 protein: CAISERQGPDTQYF; CDR3 DNA: TGTGCCATCAGTGAGAGGCAGGGCCCAGATACGCAGTATTTT
D gene: TRBD2; V gene: TRBV10-3; J gene: TRBJ2-5; clone size: .; CDR3 protein: CAISDLAGAGETQYF; CDR3 DNA: TGTGCCATCAGTGATTTAGCGGGAGCCGGAGAGACCCAGTACTTC
D gene: .; V gene: TRBV28; J gene: TRBJ1-2; clone size: .; CDR3 protein: CASRKGVGGYTF; CDR3 DNA: TGTGCCAGCAGGAAGGGGGTTGGAGGCTACACCTTC
D gene: TRBD1; V gene: TRBV6-6; J gene: TRBJ2-1; clone size: .; CDR3 protein: CASSHDRGYNEQFF; CDR3 DNA: TGTGCCAGCAGCCATGACAGGGGTTACAATGAGCAGTTCTTC
D gene: TRBD1; V gene: TRBV19; J gene: TRBJ1-2; clone size: .; CDR3 protein: CASSIAGQGNYGYTF; CDR3 DNA: TGTGCCAGTAGTATAGCCGGACAGGGGAACTATGGCTACACCTTC
D gene: TRBD2; V gene: TRBV11-2; J gene: TRBJ2-1; clone size: .; CDR3 protein: CASSFGLAAYNEQFF; CDR3 DNA: TGTGCCAGCAGCTTTGGGCTAGCGGCTTACAATGAGCAGTTCTTC
D gene: .; V gene: TRBV29-1; J gene: TRBJ2-7; clone size: .; CDR3 protein: CSVAEGPNEQYF; CDR3 DNA: TGCAGCGTTGCGGAGGGCCCGAACGAGCAGTACTTC
D gene: TRBD2; V gene: TRBV11-2; J gene: TRBJ2-1; clone size: .; CDR3 protein: CASTGTSRYEQFF; CDR3 DNA: TGTGCCAGCACCGGGACTAGTAGGTATGAGCAGTTCTTC
D gene: TRBD1; V gene: TRBV2; J gene: TRBJ2-5; clone size: .; CDR3 protein: CASMTGKGQETQYF; CDR3 DNA: TGTGCCAGTATGACAGGGAAGGGACAAGAGACCCAGTACTTC
D gene: TRBD1; V gene: TRBV6-5; J gene: TRBJ1-2; clone size: .; CDR3 protein: CASRRDRGNYGYTF; CDR3 DNA: TGTGCCAGCAGACGAGACAGGGGAAACTATGGCTACACCTTC
D gene: TRBD1; V gene: TRBV28; J gene: TRBJ2-7; clone size: .; CDR3 protein: CASMGQVYEQYF; CDR3 DNA: TGTGCCAGCATGGGACAGGTCTACGAGCAGTACTTC
D gene: .; V gene: TRBV18; J gene: TRBJ1-4; clone size: .; CDR3 protein: CASSPGGPATNEKLFF; CDR3 DNA: TGTGCCAGCTCACCAGGGGGCCCGGCAACTAATGAAAAACTGTTTTTT
D gene: .; V gene: TRBV28; J gene: TRBJ1-1; clone size: .; CDR3 protein: CASSPWDTRGNTEAFF; CDR3 DNA: TGTGCCAGCAGTCCCTGGGACACCCGAGGGAACACTGAAGCTTTCTTT
D gene: .; V gene: TRBV30; J gene: TRBJ2-6; clone size: .; CDR3 protein: CAWRTTGANVLTF; CDR3 DNA: TGTGCCTGGAGGACAACTGGGGCCAACGTCCTGACTTTC
D gene: .; V gene: TRBV5-1; J gene: TRBJ2-7; clone size: .; CDR3 protein: CASGEGQGEQYF; CDR3 DNA: TGCGCCAGCGGAGAGGGCCAGGGGGAGCAGTACTTC
D gene: .; V gene: TRBV28; J gene: TRBJ1-3; clone size: .; CDR3 protein: CASSFGQTGNTIYF; CDR3 DNA: TGTGCCAGCAGTTTTGGCCAGACTGGAAACACCATATATTTT
D gene: .; V gene: TRBV10-3; J gene: TRBJ2-6; clone size: .; CDR3 protein: CAIGPQALGANVLTF; CDR3 DNA: TGTGCCATCGGCCCGCAGGCCCTTGGGGCCAACGTCCTGACTTTC
D gene: .; V gene: TRBV7-3; J gene: TRBJ2-2; clone size: few; CDR3 protein: CASSPAKRTGELFF; CDR3 DNA: TGTGCCAGCAGCCCTGCTAAGCGCACCGGGGAGCTGTTTTTT
D gene: .; V gene: TRBV11-3; J gene: TRBJ2-1; clone size: .; CDR3 protein: CASSLGEYSQQFF; CDR3 DNA: TGTGCCAGCAGCTTAGGAGAGTATTCCCAGCAGTTCTTC
D gene: .; V gene: TRBV9; J gene: TRBJ2-6; clone size: .; CDR3 protein: CASSVEQGRFSGANVLTF; CDR3 DNA: TGTGCCAGCAGCGTAGAGCAGGGTAGGTTCTCTGGGGCCAACGTCCTGACTTTC
D gene: TRBD1; V gene: TRBV29-1; J gene: TRBJ2-5; clone size: .; CDR3 protein: CSVQVTGGSETQYF; CDR3 DNA: TGCAGCGTCCAGGTGACAGGGGGTTCAGAGACCCAGTACTTC
D gene: .; V gene: TRBV10-1; J gene: TRBJ2-7; clone size: .; CDR3 protein: CASSDRLAQAWYF; CDR3 DNA: TGCGCCAGCAGTGATCGTCTAGCGCAGGCTTGGTACTTC
D gene: .; V gene: TRBV12-1; J gene: TRBJ2-6; clone size: .; CDR3 protein: CASSAIIGQSRANVLTF; CDR3 DNA: TGTGCCAGCAGCGCGATTATAGGACAAAGTCGGGCCAACGTCCTGACTTTC
D gene: .; V gene: TRBV4-1; J gene: TRBJ1-2; clone size: few; CDR3 protein: CASSQETGSYGYTF; CDR3 DNA: TGCGCCAGCAGCCAAGAAACGGGGAGTTATGGCTACACCTTC